The 20 T cell receptor beta chains below come from one sample, sequenced in a study of glioma-infiltrating T cells. The iRepertoire nested amplicon-rescue multiplex PCR amplified TCR alpha and beta CDR3s from RNA. TCRdb reprocessed the multiplex PCR reads via MiXCR and lists one record per CDR3 protein. In the table there are around 140,000 distinct CDR3 sequences, roughly two fifths of which are singletons. The sample consisted of glioma tissue, nonneoplastic brain tissue, or PBMCs (not recorded which). The receptors come from a human donor with low-grade glioma or glioblastoma, undergoing nonglioma brain surgery, or in good health (not recorded which).

The chain links TRBV6-5 to TRBJ2-3, with 7 bases identical to TRBD2. The CDR3 covers 19 residues. Germline CDR1 and CDR2: MNHEY and SVGAGI. V lost 0 bases to trimming and J lost 3 bases; unmatched junction nucleotides: 15. CDR3 residues: CASSYSKAGSGASTDTQYF. The CDR3 bases are TGTGCCAGCAGTTACTCGAAGGCGGGGAGCGGGGCCTCGACAGATACGCAGTATTTT.

The V call is TRBV4-2, the J call TRBJ2-7, with D unclear. Trimming left V 6 bases short and J 3 bases short, with 18 bases between. The CDR3 contains 15 residues. In germline, CDR1 is LGHNA, CDR2 YNFKEQ. CDR3 DNA sequence: TGTGCCAGCAGTCCCGCCGTTCCCTCCATCTACGAGCAGTACTTC. It yields the protein CASSPAVPSIYEQYF.

The chain joins TRBV4-1 to TRBJ2-1; no reliable D call. The better agreement between TRBJ2-7 and the DNA end casts doubt on the J call. The CDR3 spans 16 residues. Germline loops: CDR1 MGHRA, CDR2 YSYEKL. The DNA for the CDR3 is TGCGCCAGCAGCCAAGATAGGAGCAGAACACTGTACGAGCAGTACTTC. Its protein product is CASSQDRSRTLYEQYF.

The chain recombines TRBV9 with TRBJ2-3; a possible D gene is TRBD1 (6 bases). Germline V CDR1 and CDR2: SGDLS, YYNGEE. The V gene lost 5 bases and the J gene lost 3 bases, with 7 bases spanning the gap. The CDR3 runs 12 residues. In DNA form, the CDR3 reads TGTGCCAGCAGAGGACAGACAGATACGCAGTATTTT. It encodes CASRGQTDTQYF.

This clonotype occurred a few times. Germline is not matched at one junction end, which may reflect a read error. V usage is TRBV7-2 and J usage is TRBJ2-3, with D perhaps TRBD2 (8 bases). Germline-derived CDR1 and CDR2 are SGHTA and FQGNSA. The CDR3 sequence is 15 residues long. The CDR3 sequence: CASRLAGQRSDTQYF. The CDR3 nucleotides are TGTGCCAGCAGATTAGCGGGACAGCGTTCAGATACGCAGTATTTT.

A remark on this clonotype: An end of the junction differs from the germline gene, which may be a read error. The chain links TRBV6-5 to TRBJ2-7, with D possibly being TRBD1 (6 bases). The length of the CDR3 is 15 residues. Germline V gene sequence: CDR1 MNHEY, CDR2 SVGAGI. As DNA, the CDR3 is TGTGCCAACAGTTACAGACCGACAGGTACCTACGAGCAGTACTTC. Amino acids: CANSYRPTGTYEQYF.

The CDR3 DNA is TGTGCCAGCAGCGCCGGGACAGGGAGCAATCAGCCCCAGCATTTT. This encodes CASSAGTGSNQPQHF. V usage is TRBV2 and J usage is TRBJ1-5; 9 nucleotides align to TRBD1. V dropped 6 bases and J dropped 1; count of bases not matched to a gene: 4. The germline V gene encodes CDR1 SNHLY and CDR2 FYNNEI. This CDR3 has 15 residues.

The rearrangement joins TRBV10-3 to TRBJ1-5; maybe TRBD1 (6 bases). This CDR3 spans 15 amino acids. CDR1 ENHRY and CDR2 SYGVKD come from the germline V gene. Deletions cut 2 bases from V and 2 bases from J, with 10 bases between. The CDR3 DNA is TGTGCCATCAGTGAGAAGGGGGACGGCAATCAGCCCCAGCATTTT. Its translation is CAISEKGDGNQPQHF.

This clonotype was seen a few times. This chain connects TRBV20-1 to TRBJ2-3, with D possibly being TRBD2 (5 bases). With 3 bases removed from V and 4 bases from J, the gap between germline ends came to 11 bases. The CDR3 runs 13 residues. From germline, CDR1 is DFQATT and CDR2 SNEGSKA (reference sequence). This CDR3 is CSARGGPPDTQYF. The CDR3 nucleotides read TGCAGTGCTAGGGGCGGGCCCCCAGATACGCAGTATTTT.

This clonotype was found many times. V and J are TRBV20-1 and TRBJ2-3; D not certain. CDR3 size: 11 residues. V was clipped by 6 bases and J by 4 bases, with 8 bases between them. Germline loops: CDR1 DFQATT, CDR2 SNEGSKA (reference sequence). The CDR3 nucleotides are TGCAGTGCCGCCCATTCAGATACGCAGTATTTT. Its translation: CSAAHSDTQYF.

This clonotype was observed a few times. V and J are TRBV7-2 and TRBJ1-5, with D maybe TRBD1 (5 bases). Germline assignment: CDR1 SGHTA and CDR2 FQGNSA. The CDR3 length is 16 residues. V lost 5 bases and J lost 1, with 15 bases in between. The CDR3 spells CASSPGHLGSNQPQHF. The DNA of the CDR3 is TGTGCCAGCAGCCCAGGACACCTGGGGAGCAATCAGCCCCAGCATTTT. Combining the CDR3 with reference TRBV7-2 and TRBJ1-5 gives the whole variable domain GAGVSQSPSNKVTEKGKDVELRCDPISGHTALYWYRQSLGQGLEFLIYFQGNSAPDKSGLPSDRFSAERTGGSVSTLTIQRTQQEDSAVYLCASSPGHLGSNQPQHFGDGTRLSIL.

This clonotype was detected only a few times. This chain links TRBV4-2 with TRBJ2-3; D gene unclear. The germline V and J ends were trimmed by 4 bases and 3 bases, with 17 bases remaining between them. The CDR3 is made up of 16 amino acids. CDR1 LGHNA and CDR2 YNFKEQ come from the germline V gene. Written as DNA, the CDR3 is TGTGCCAGCAGCCGTCGCCTGGCAGGTGGTACAGATACGCAGTATTTT. Translating it yields CASSRRLAGGTDTQYF.

Comment on this clonotype: This may come from a read error, since a much larger clone is one base off. The chain is built from TRBV20-1 and TRBJ2-1; the D gene is possibly TRBD2 (5 bases). The CDR3 spans 13 residues. Trimming removed 7 bases from V and 7 bases from J, with 17 bases in between. Germline lookup yields CDR1 DFQATT and CDR2 SNEGSKA (reference sequence). This CDR3 is CSVPAETGNEQFF. CDR3 DNA sequence: TGCAGTGTCCCAGCGGAGACGGGGAATGAGCAGTTCTTC.

The rearrangement joins TRBV7-2 to TRBJ2-7, with D perhaps matching TRBD1 (5 bases). The CDR3 loop spans 13 amino acids. Trimming stripped 0 bases from V and 7 bases from J, with 10 bases between. The germline gives CDR1 SGHTA, CDR2 FQGNSA. CDR3 loop: CASSLAQGGEQYF. Written as DNA, the CDR3 is TGTGCCAGCAGCTTAGCGCAGGGTGGGGAGCAGTACTTC.

This chain uses TRBV3-1 with TRBJ1-2; 10 bases map to TRBD1. J gave up 6 bases and V 10 bases, and 11 bases lay outside the gene matches. The CDR3 spans 14 residues. Germline CDR1 LGHDT, CDR2 YNNKEL (reference sequence). The CDR3 sequence is CATCSGTGENGYTF. The CDR3, as DNA: TGTGCCACTTGCTCCGGGACAGGGGAAAATGGCTACACCTTC. The entire variable domain, with the rest obtained from reference TRBV3-1 and TRBJ1-2, is as follows: DTAVSQTPKYLVTQMGNDKSIKCEQNLGHDTMYWYKQDSKKFLKIMFSYNNKELIINETVPNRFSPKSPDKAHLNLHINSLELGDSAVYFCATCSGTGENGYTFGSGTRLTVV.

The chain uses TRBV20-1 and TRBJ2-7, with 8 bases matching TRBD1. The V gene end was trimmed by 3 bases and the J gene end by 2 bases; junction bases not matched to a gene: 3. The CDR3 extends over 13 amino acids. CDR1 and CDR2 from the germline V gene are DFQATT and SNEGSKA (reference sequence). The CDR3 nucleotides read TGCAGTGCTAGGCCGGGACAGGCCTACGAGCAGTACTTC. This sequence encodes CSARPGQAYEQYF.

The V call is TRBV14, the J call TRBJ1-6, with D unresolved. Germline V gene sequence: CDR1 SGHDN, CDR2 FVKESK. V lost 4 bases and J lost 0, with 13 bases in between. This CDR3 spans 17 amino acids. CDR3: CASSRLGESSYNSPLHF. The CDR3 coding sequence is TGTGCCAGCAGCCGACTCGGGGAGAGCTCCTATAATTCACCCCTCCACTTT.

The table lists this clonotype with a count of one. The chain uses TRBV10-2 and TRBJ1-1; D remains ambiguous. Germline lookup yields CDR1 WSHSY and CDR2 SAAADI. The CDR3 is 11 amino acids. V was cut by 2 bases and J by 10 bases, with 8 bases left in between. CDR3 nucleotide sequence: TGCGCCAGCAGTGAGCCAGGAGGAGCTTTCTTT. Translating it yields CASSEPGGAFF.

The rearrangement uses TRBV14 and TRBJ2-1; D remains ambiguous. CDR3 size: 12 residues. The V end lost 6 bases, the J end lost 6 bases, and 9 bases lay between the germline ends. The V gene's germline CDR1 is SGHDN and CDR2 FVKESK. The chain's CDR3 is CASSKDSNEQFF. Here the CDR3 DNA reads TGTGCCAGCAGTAAAGATAGCAATGAGCAGTTCTTC.

The V call is TRBV7-8, the J call TRBJ1-3; D unresolved. This CDR3 is built from 16 residues. The ends were cut back, 1 base at V and 0 bases at J, with 10 bases in the middle. Germline CDR1 is SGHVS and CDR2 is FQNEAQ. CDR3 amino acids: CASSLVQAASGNTIYF. DNA of the CDR3: TGTGCCAGCAGCTTAGTTCAGGCCGCCTCTGGAAACACCATATATTTT.